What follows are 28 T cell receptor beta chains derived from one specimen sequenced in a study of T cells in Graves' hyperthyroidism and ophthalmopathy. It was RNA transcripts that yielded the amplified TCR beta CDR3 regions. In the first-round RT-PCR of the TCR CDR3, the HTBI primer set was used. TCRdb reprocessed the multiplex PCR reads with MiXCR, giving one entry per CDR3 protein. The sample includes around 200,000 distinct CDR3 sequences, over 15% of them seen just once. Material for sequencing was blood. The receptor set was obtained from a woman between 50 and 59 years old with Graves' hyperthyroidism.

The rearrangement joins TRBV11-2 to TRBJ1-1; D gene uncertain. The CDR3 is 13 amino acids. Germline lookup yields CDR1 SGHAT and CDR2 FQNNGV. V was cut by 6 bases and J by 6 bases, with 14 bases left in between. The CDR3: CASREGTHSEAFF. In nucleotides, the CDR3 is TGTGCCAGCAGAGAGGGCACCCACTCTGAAGCTTTCTTT.

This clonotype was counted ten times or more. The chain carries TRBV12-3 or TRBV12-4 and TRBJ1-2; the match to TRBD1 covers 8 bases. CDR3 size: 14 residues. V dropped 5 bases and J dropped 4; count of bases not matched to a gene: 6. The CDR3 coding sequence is TGTGCCAGCAGTATACAGGGGGTAGTCTATGGCTACACCTTC. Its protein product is CASSIQGVVYGYTF.

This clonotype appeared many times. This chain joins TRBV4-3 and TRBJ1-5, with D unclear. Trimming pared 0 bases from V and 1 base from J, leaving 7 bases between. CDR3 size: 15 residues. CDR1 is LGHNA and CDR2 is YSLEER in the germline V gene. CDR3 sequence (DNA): TGCGCCAGCAGCCAAGAGTGGGGAAGCAATCAGCCCCAGCATTTT. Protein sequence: CASSQEWGSNQPQHF.

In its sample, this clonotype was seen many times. CDR3 region: CASSGPNTGELFF. The CDR3 DNA reads TGTGCCAGCTCGGGACCGAACACCGGGGAGCTGTTTTTT. This chain joins TRBV6-1 and TRBJ2-2; D may match TRBD1 or TRBD2 (5 bases each). Germline values: CDR1 MNHNS, CDR2 SASEGT. Trimming left V 8 bases short and J 0 bases short, with 7 bases between. The CDR3 consists of 13 residues.

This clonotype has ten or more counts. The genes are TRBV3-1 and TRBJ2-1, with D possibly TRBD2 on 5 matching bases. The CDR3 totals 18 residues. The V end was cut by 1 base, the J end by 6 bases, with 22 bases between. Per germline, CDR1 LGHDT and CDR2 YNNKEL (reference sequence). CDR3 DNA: TGTGCCAGCAGCCAAGCCCCGCGTCACGGTAGCGCCGCCAATGAGCAGTTCTTC. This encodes CASSQAPRHGSAANEQFF.

The CDR3 DNA is TGTGCCAGCAGCTTAGCGGGGGTTGGTGTTCGGGAGACCCAGTACTTC. Its translation is CASSLAGVGVRETQYF. V is TRBV7-2 and J is TRBJ2-5; the D gene could be TRBD1 or TRBD2 (5 bases each). In germline, CDR1 is SGHTA, CDR2 FQGNSA. The CDR3 length is 16 residues. V was shortened by 0 bases and J by 5 bases, with 16 bases between the two germline ends.

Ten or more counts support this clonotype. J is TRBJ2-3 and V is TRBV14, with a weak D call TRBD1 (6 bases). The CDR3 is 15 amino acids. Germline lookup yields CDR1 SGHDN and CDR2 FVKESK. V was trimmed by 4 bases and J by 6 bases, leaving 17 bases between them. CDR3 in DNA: TGTGCCAGCAGCCTGGTGATGGGGGCGCGGGATACGCAGTATTTT. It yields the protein CASSLVMGARDTQYF.

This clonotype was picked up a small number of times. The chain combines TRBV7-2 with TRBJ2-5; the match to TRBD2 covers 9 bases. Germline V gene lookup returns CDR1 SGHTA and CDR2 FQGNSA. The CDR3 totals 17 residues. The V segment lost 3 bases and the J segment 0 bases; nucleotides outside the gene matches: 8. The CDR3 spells CASSLGLAGSYQETQYF. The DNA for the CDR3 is TGTGCCAGCAGCTTGGGGCTAGCGGGGTCGTACCAAGAGACCCAGTACTTC.

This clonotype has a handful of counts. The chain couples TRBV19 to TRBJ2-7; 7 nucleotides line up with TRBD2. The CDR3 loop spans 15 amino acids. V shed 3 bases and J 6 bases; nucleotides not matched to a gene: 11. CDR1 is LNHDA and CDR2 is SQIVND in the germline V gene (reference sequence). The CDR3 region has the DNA TGTGCCAGTAGTATCTTCGGCGGGGGTAGTGGCGAGCAGTACTTC. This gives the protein CASSIFGGGSGEQYF.

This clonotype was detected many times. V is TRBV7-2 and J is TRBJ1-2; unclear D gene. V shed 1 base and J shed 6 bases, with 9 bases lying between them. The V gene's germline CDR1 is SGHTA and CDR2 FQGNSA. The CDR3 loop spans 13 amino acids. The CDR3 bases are TGTGCCAGCAGCTTAGGTCTCGGGGATGGCTACACCTTC. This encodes CASSLGLGDGYTF.

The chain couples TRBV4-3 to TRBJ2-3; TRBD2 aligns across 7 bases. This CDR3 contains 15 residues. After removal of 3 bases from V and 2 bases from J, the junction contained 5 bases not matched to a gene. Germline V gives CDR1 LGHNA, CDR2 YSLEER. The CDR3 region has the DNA TGCGCCAGCAGCCACCTAAGCGGGGACACAGATACGCAGTATTTT. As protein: CASSHLSGDTDTQYF.

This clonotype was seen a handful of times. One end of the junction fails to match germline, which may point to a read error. CDR3 sequence (DNA): TGTGCCAGCAACCCGGGGTGGAGAAACACCGTATATTTT. Protein product: CASNPGWRNTVYF. V usage is TRBV12-3 or TRBV12-4 and J usage is TRBJ1-3; D gene unclear. The CDR3 has 13 amino acids.

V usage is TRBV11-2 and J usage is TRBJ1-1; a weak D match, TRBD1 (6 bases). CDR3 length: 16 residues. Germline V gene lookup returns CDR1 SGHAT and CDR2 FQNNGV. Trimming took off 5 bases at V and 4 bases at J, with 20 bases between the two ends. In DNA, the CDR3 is TGTGCCAGCAGCAAACAGGGTTTTGGAACGGGCACTGAAGCTTTCTTT. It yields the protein CASSKQGFGTGTEAFF.

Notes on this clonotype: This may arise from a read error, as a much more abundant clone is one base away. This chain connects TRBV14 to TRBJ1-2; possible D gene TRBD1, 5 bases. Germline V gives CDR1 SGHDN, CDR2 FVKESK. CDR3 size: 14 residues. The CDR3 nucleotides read TGTGCCAGCAACCAACTCCGGGGGGACTATGGCTACACCTTC. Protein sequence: CASNQLRGDYGYTF. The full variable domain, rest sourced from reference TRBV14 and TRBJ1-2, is EAGVTQFPSHSVIEKGQTVTLRCDPISGHDNLYWYRRVMGKEIKFLLHFVKESKQDESGMPNNRFLAERTGGTYSTLKVQPAELEDSGVYFCASNQLRGDYGYTFGSGTRLTVV.

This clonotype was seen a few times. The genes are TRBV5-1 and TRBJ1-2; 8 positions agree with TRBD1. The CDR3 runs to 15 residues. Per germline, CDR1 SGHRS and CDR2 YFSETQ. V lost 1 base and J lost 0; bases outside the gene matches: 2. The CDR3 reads CASSLQGATNYGYTF. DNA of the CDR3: TGCGCCAGCAGCTTGCAGGGGGCTACTAACTATGGCTACACCTTC.

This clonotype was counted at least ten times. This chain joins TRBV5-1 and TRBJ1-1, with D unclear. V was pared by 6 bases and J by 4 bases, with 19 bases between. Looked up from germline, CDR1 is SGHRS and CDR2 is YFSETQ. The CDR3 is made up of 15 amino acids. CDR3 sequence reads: CASNTMTSLATEAFF. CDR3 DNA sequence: TGCGCCAGCAATACTATGACCTCCTTGGCCACTGAAGCTTTCTTT.

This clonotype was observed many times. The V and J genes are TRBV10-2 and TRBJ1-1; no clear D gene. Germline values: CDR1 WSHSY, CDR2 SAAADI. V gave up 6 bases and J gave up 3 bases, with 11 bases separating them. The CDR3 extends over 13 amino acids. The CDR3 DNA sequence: TGCGCCAGCAGCCGAGGGCTGGACACTGAAGCTTTCTTT. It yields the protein CASSRGLDTEAFF.

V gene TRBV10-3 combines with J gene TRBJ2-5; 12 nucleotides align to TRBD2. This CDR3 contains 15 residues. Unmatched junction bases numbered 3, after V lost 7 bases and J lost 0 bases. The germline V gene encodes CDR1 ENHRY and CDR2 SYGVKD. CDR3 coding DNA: TGTGCCATCATGCCTAGCGGGGGGGACCAAGAGACCCAGTACTTC. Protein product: CAIMPSGGDQETQYF.

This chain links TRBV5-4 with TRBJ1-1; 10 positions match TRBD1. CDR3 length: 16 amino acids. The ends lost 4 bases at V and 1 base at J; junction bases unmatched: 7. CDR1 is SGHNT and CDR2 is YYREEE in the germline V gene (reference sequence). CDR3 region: CASSPTGGGGNTEAFF. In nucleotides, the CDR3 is TGTGCCAGCAGCCCGACAGGGGGCGGGGGGAACACTGAAGCTTTCTTT.

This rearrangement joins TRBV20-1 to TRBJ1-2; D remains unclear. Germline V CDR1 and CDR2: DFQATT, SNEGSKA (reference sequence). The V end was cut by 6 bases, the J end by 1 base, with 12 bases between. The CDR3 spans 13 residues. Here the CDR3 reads CSASSQVNYGYTF. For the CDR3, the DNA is TGCAGTGCCAGCTCTCAGGTTAACTATGGCTACACCTTC.

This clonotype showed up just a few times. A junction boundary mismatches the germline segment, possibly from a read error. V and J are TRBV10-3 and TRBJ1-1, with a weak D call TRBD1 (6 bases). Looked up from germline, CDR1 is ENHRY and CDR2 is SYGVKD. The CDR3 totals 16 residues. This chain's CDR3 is CAINESLGGGNTEAFF. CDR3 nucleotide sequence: TGTGCCATCAATGAGTCTCTAGGGGGAGGGAACACTGAAGCTTTCTTT.

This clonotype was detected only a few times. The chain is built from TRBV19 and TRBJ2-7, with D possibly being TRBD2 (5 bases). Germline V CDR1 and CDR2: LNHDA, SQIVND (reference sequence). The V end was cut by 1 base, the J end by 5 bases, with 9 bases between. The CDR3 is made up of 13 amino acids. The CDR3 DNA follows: TGTGCCAGTAGTATAGCAGGCGGGCACGAGCAGTACTTC. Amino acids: CASSIAGGHEQYF.

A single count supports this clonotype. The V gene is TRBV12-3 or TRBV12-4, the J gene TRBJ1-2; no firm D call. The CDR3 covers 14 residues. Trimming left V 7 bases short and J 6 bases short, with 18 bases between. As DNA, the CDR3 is TGTGCCAGCACCCTAGAACGGGCAGCCCATGGCTACACCTTC. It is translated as CASTLERAAHGYTF.

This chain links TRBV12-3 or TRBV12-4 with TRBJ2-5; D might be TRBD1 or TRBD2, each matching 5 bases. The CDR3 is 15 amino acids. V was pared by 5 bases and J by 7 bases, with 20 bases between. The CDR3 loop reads CASSVPGTRAATQYF. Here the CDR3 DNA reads TGTGCCAGCAGTGTCCCCGGGACGCGGGCCGCGACCCAGTACTTC.

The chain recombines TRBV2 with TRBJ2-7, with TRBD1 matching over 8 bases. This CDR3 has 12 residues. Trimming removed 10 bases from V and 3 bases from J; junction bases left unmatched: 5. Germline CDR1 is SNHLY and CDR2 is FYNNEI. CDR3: CATDRGNYEQYF. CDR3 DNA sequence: TGTGCCACCGACAGGGGCAACTACGAGCAGTACTTC.

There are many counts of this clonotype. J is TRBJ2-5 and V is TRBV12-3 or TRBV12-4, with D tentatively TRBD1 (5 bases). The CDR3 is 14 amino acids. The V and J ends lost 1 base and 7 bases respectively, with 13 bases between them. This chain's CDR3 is CASSLEAGLATQYF. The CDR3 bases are TGTGCCAGCAGTTTAGAGGCAGGGTTAGCGACCCAGTACTTC.

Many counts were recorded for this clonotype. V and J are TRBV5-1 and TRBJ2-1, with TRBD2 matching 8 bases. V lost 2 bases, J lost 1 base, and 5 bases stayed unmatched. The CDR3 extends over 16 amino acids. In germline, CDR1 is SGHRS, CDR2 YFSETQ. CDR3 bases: TGCGCCAGCAGCTTAAGTCCGGGGGGGTCCTACAATGAGCAGTTCTTC. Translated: CASSLSPGGSYNEQFF.

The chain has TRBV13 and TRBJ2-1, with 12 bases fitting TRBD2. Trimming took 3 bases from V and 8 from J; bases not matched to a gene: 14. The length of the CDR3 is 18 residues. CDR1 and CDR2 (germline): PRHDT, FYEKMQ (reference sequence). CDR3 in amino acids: CASSLQLAGGPSPYEQFF. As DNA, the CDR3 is TGTGCCAGCAGCTTGCAGCTAGCGGGGGGGCCGTCTCCGTATGAGCAGTTCTTC.